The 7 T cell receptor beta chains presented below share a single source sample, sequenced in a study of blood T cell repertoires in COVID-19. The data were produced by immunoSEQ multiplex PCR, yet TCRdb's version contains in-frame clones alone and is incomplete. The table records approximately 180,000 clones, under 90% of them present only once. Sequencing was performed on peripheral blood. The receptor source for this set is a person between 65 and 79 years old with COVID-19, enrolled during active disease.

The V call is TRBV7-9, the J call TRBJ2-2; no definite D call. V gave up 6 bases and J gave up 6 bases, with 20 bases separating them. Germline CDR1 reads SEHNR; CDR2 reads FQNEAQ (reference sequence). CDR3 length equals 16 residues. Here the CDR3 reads CASSSRDIFGPGELFF. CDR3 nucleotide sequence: TGTGCCAGCAGTTCCCGCGACATCTTCGGCCCCGGGGAGCTGTTTTTT.

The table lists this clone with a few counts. The CDR3 spells CASSLGQGPYEQYF. CDR3 in DNA: TGTGCCAGCAGTTTGGGACAGGGACCTTACGAGCAGTACTTC. The V gene is TRBV6-5, the J gene TRBJ2-7, with 9 bases aligning to TRBD1. This CDR3 has 14 residues. The V and J ends lost 4 bases and 4 bases, in that order; junction bases with no gene match: 5. Germline V CDR1 and CDR2: MNHEY, SVGAGI.

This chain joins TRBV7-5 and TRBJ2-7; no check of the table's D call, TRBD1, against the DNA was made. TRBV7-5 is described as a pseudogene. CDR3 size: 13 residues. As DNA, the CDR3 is TGTGCCAGAAGCCAAAAGACAGTCTGGGAGCAGTACTTC. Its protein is CARSQKTVWEQYF.

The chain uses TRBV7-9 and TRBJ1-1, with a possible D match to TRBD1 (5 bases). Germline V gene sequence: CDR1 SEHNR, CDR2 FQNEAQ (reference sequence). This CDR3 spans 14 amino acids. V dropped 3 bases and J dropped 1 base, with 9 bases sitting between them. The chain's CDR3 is CASSFTTENTEAFF. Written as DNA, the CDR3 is TGTGCCAGCAGCTTCACGACAGAGAACACTGAAGCTTTCTTT.

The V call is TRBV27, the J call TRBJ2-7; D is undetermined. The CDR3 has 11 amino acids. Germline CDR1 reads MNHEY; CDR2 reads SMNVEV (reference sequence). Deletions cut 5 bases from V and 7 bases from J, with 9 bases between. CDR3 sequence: CASSRTGEQYF. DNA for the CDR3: TGTGCCAGCAGTAGAACCGGGGAGCAGTACTTC.

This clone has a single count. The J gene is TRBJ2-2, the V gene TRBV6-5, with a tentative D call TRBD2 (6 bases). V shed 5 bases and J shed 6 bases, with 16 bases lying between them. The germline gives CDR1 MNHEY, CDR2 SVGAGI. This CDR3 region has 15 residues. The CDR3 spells CASSRLAGMAGELFF. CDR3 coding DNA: TGTGCCAGCAGTCGTCTGGCGGGGATGGCCGGGGAGCTGTTTTTT.

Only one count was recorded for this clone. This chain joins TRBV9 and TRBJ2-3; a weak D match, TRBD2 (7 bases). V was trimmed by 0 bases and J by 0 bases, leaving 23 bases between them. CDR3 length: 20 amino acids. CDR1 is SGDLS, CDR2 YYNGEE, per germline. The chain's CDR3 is CASSVEGLPGRGASTDTQYF. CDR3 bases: TGTGCCAGCAGCGTAGAGGGCCTCCCCGGTCGGGGGGCTAGCACAGATACGCAGTATTTT. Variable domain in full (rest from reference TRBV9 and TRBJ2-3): DSGVTQTPKHLITATGQRVTLRCSPRSGDLSVYWYQQSLDQGLQFLIQYYNGEERAKGNILERFSAQQFPDLHSELNLSSLELGDSALYFCASSVEGLPGRGASTDTQYFGPGTRLTVL.